This T cell receptor beta chain appears in the sequencing data of a study of blood T cell repertoires in COVID-19. The data were produced by immunoSEQ multiplex PCR, yet TCRdb's version contains in-frame clones alone and is incomplete. There are roughly 250,000 clones in the sample; about 87% occur only once, and around 1.2% lies in the top ten. Germline lookup yields CDR1 KGHSH and CDR2 LQKENI. This CDR3 comprises 15 residues. Trimming took 4 bases from V and 3 from J, leaving 14 bases between them. Sequencing used PBMCs or T cells enriched from blood (not recorded which). The chain couples TRBV18 to TRBJ2-3, with D possibly TRBD2 on 7 matching bases. This sequence was found in a middle-aged woman with acute COVID-19. In DNA form, the CDR3 reads TGTGCCAGCTCACGGGGGGGGCCAGGGACAGATACGCAGTATTTT. It codes for CASSRGGPGTDTQYF. Filled out from reference TRBV18 and TRBJ2-3, the complete variable domain reads NAGVMQNPRHLVRRRGQEARLRCSPMKGHSHVYWYRQLPEEGLKFMVYLQKENIIDESGMPKERFSAEFPKEGPSILRIQQVVRGDSAAYFCASSRGGPGTDTQYFGPGTRLTVL.